The clone carrying this T cell receptor (beta chain) has only a few counts. As yet, its antigen is unknown. CDR1 is SGHNT and CDR2 is YYREEE in the germline V gene (reference sequence). Trimming left V 10 bases short and J 5 bases short, with 27 bases between. The CDR3 length is 16 residues. The data originate from a study of monozygotic twins with cystic fibrosis. Study-level information: Libraries were built from approximately 3 micrograms of fragmented DNA using around 15 PCR cycles.

Overall study findings and caveats: Median Simpson clonality of approximately 0.0088 suggested naive T cells predominated. Co-twins had the most similar V usage for 13 of 16 pairs, J for 8.

Profiled with immunoSEQ multiplex PCR; TCRdb holds only in-frame clones, not every one. The table lists under 30,000 clones, 90% of them singletons. The rearrangement joins TRBV5-4 to TRBJ2-5; possibly TRBD1 for D (6 bases). This clonotype was sampled from a girl aged 2 to 9 with cystic fibrosis. The sample consisted of blood. This CDR3 is CACKGQGNPKLETQYF. The CDR3 DNA sequence: TGTGCCTGCAAGGGGCAGGGGAACCCTAAATTGGAGACCCAGTACTTC.